This TCR beta chain was found in a study of long-term antiretroviral therapy in people with HIV. An immunoSEQ assay, version v3.0, was performed at survey level. Sequencing used immunoSEQ multiplex PCR; TCRdb keeps in-frame clones, though not all of them. The sample lists over 30,000 clones, around 80% seen once, with 7.5% to 9.5% in the top ten. Germline CDR1 reads SGHTA; CDR2 reads FQGNSA. The CDR3 covers 14 residues. J was trimmed by 3 bases and V by 6 bases; bases with no gene match: 6. As regards this clone: Its target is not known.

Findings and limits, study-wide: ART-treated samples gained diversity yet remained below transplant donor controls. Clones showing expansion before ART dominated the repertoire at all time points.

The material sequenced was unsorted PBMCs, taken 3.1 years after starting antiretroviral therapy. The chain links TRBV7-2 to TRBJ1-1, with 8 bases lining up with TRBD1. This sequence was found in a woman aged 50 to 65 with HIV. The CDR3 spells CASSRQGADTEAFF. CDR3 in DNA: TGTGCCAGCAGTCGTCAGGGGGCTGACACTGAAGCTTTCTTT.